Following are 15 T cell receptor beta chains from one sample sequenced in a study of cytomegalovirus exposure and HLA in healthy donors. The PCR had 60 Vbeta and 13 Jbeta primers. Clones were sequenced by immunoSEQ multiplex PCR, and TCRdb holds only the in-frame ones, with some missing. The sample records 150,000 to 200,000 clones, 79% being singletons. The sequenced sample consisted of PBMCs. These receptors were obtained from a woman between 45 and 60 years old in good health and CMV-seronegative.

The rearrangement joins TRBV7-9 to TRBJ1-5; TRBD1 matches at 7 bases. Per the germline V gene, CDR1 is SEHNR and CDR2 is FQNEAQ (reference sequence). The V and J ends lost 4 bases and 2 bases, in that order; junction bases with no gene match: 5. This CDR3 region has 15 residues. The CDR3, as DNA: TGTGCCAGCAGCTCAGGGGGTCTCGGCAATCAGCCCCAGCATTTT. Amino acids: CASSSGGLGNQPQHF. Full variable domain (missing parts from reference TRBV7-9 and TRBJ1-5): DTGVSQNPRHKITKRGQNVTFRCDPISEHNRLYWYRQTLGQGPEFLTYFQNEAQLEKSRLLSDRFSAERPKGSFSTLEIQRTEQGDSAMYLCASSSGGLGNQPQHFGDGTRLSIL.

CDR3 bases: TGTGCCAGCAGCCAAGATCGGGCTAGCGGGGAGAGCTCCTACGAGCAGTACTTC. Amino acid sequence: CASSQDRASGESSYEQYF. The chain joins TRBV4-2 to TRBJ2-7; TRBD2 aligns across 9 bases. V dropped 0 bases and J dropped 0; count of bases not matched to a gene: 9. CDR3 size: 18 residues. Germline CDR1 and CDR2: LGHNA and YNFKEQ.

V and J are TRBV9 and TRBJ1-2; 7 nucleotides align to TRBD1. V lost 5 bases and J lost 8; bases outside the gene matches: 3. CDR3 size: 11 residues. Germline lookup yields CDR1 SGDLS and CDR2 YYNGEE. DNA of the CDR3: TGTGCCAGCAGGCGACAGGGCGGCTACACCTTC. Its translation is CASRRQGGYTF.

This chain links TRBV30 with TRBJ2-7, with TRBD1 matching 8 bases. With V trimmed by 3 bases and J by 2 bases, 3 bases remained unmatched. CDR3 length: 13 residues. Germline V lookup: CDR1 GTSNPN, CDR2 SVGIG (reference sequence). CDR3 residues: CAWSKGQAYEQYF. As DNA, the CDR3 is TGTGCCTGGAGCAAGGGACAGGCCTACGAGCAGTACTTC.

The chain is built from TRBV7-2 and TRBJ1-2; D is perhaps TRBD1 (6 bases). In germline, CDR1 is SGHTA, CDR2 FQGNSA. This CDR3 contains 17 residues. Trimming removed 4 bases from V and 4 bases from J, with 22 bases in between. The CDR3 region is CASSSQGGGRFIYGYTF. The CDR3 DNA reads TGTGCCAGCAGCTCCCAAGGCGGGGGGCGCTTTATCTATGGCTACACCTTC.

The CDR3 spells CASSLDGQGVNEQFF. CDR3 in DNA: TGCGCCAGCAGCTTGGACGGACAGGGTGTTAATGAGCAGTTCTTC. The chain couples TRBV5-1 to TRBJ2-1; 8 nucleotides align to TRBD1. V gave up 0 bases and J gave up 7 bases; unmatched junction bases: 6. CDR3 size: 15 residues. Germline lookup yields CDR1 SGHRS and CDR2 YFSETQ.

This chain connects TRBV28 to TRBJ1-5; D may be TRBD1 (5 bases). The CDR3 spans 14 residues. V was pared by 8 bases and J by 4 bases, with 15 bases between. CDR1 is MDHEN and CDR2 is SYDVKM in the germline V gene. CDR3: CASGAVRQNQPQHF. The CDR3 DNA reads TGTGCCAGCGGTGCCGTCAGACAGAATCAGCCCCAGCATTTT.

The rearrangement uses TRBV9 and TRBJ1-1, with 7 positions matching TRBD1. V was clipped by 3 bases and J by 1 base; unmatched bases: 3. This CDR3 contains 14 residues. Germline V gives CDR1 SGDLS, CDR2 YYNGEE. The CDR3, as DNA: TGTGCCAGCAGCGCGGGACAGCGGAACACTGAAGCTTTCTTT. Translation: CASSAGQRNTEAFF.

The chain is built from TRBV19 and TRBJ1-5, with TRBD1 matching over 8 bases. This CDR3 has 15 amino acids. The germline gives CDR1 LNHDA, CDR2 SQIVND (reference sequence). The V segment lost 6 bases and the J segment 4 bases; nucleotides outside the gene matches: 8. The DNA for the CDR3 is TGTGCCAGTAGAATGGGAAGGGACAGGAATCAGCCCCAGCATTTT. This sequence encodes CASRMGRDRNQPQHF.

The chain recombines TRBV7-2 with TRBJ2-1; D may be TRBD1 (5 bases). Trimming stripped 2 bases from V and 7 bases from J, with 12 bases between. Germline V gene data show CDR1 as SGHTA and CDR2 as FQGNSA. The CDR3 length is 14 residues. CDR3 sequence reads: CASSLKSAGNEQFF. DNA of the CDR3: TGTGCCAGCAGCTTAAAATCGGCAGGGAATGAGCAGTTCTTC.

Remarks on this clone: One end of the junction fails to match germline, which may point to a read error. V gene TRBV7-7 combines with J gene TRBJ2-1; D possibly corresponds to TRBD2 (6 bases). CDR1 is SSHAT and CDR2 is FNYEAQ in the germline V gene (reference sequence). The length of the CDR3 is 16 residues. This CDR3 reads CASSPQGGIGYNEQFF. In DNA form, the CDR3 reads TGTGCTAGCAGCCCCCAGGGCGGGATCGGCTACAATGAGCAGTTCTTC.

This sequence joins TRBV7-2 and TRBJ2-7, with TRBD1 matching over 7 bases. The CDR3 totals 16 residues. V trimming: 1 base; J trimming: 1 base; junction bases outside the gene matches: 7. Looked up from germline, CDR1 is SGHTA and CDR2 is FQGNSA. Here the CDR3 reads CASSLGIGGRSYEQYF. DNA for the CDR3: TGTGCCAGCAGCTTAGGGATAGGGGGCAGATCCTACGAGCAGTACTTC.

The V and J genes are TRBV28 and TRBJ1-1; 9 nucleotides align to TRBD1. Unmatched junction bases numbered 9, after V lost 10 bases and J lost 3 bases. The CDR3 covers 14 residues. CDR1 and CDR2 from the germline V gene are MDHEN and SYDVKM. CDR3 loop: CATLRDRADTEAFF. The CDR3 region has the DNA TGTGCCACTCTCCGGGACAGGGCTGACACTGAAGCTTTCTTT.

The chain uses TRBV4-3 and TRBJ1-2; D remains ambiguous. The V end lost 1 base, the J end lost 6 bases, and 6 bases lay between the germline ends. The CDR3 is 12 amino acids. From germline, CDR1 is LGHNA and CDR2 YSLEER. The CDR3 here is CASSQGGDGYTF. CDR3 DNA sequence: TGCGCCAGCAGCCAAGGGGGAGATGGCTACACCTTC.

The chain uses TRBV6-5 and TRBJ1-3; 9 bases are shared with TRBD1. The CDR3 has 15 residues. Looked up from germline, CDR1 is MNHEY and CDR2 is SVGAGI. The V segment lost 8 bases and the J segment 0 bases; nucleotides outside the gene matches: 5. The CDR3 loop is CASGTGGFSGNTIYF. Written as DNA, the CDR3 is TGTGCCAGCGGCACAGGGGGCTTCTCTGGAAACACCATATATTTT.